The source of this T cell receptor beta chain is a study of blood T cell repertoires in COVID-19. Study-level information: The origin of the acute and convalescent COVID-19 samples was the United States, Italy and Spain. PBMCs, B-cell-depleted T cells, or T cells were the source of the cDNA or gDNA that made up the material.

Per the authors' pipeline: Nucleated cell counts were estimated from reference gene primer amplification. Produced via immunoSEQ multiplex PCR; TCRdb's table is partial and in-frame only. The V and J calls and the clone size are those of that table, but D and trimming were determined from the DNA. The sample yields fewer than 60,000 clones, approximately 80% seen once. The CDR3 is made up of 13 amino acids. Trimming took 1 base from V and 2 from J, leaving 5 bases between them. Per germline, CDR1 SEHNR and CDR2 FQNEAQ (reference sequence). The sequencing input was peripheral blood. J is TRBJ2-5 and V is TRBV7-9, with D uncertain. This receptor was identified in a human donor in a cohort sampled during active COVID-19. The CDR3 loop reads CASSLVEQETQYF. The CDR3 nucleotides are TGTGCCAGCAGCTTAGTAGAGCAAGAGACCCAGTACTTC.